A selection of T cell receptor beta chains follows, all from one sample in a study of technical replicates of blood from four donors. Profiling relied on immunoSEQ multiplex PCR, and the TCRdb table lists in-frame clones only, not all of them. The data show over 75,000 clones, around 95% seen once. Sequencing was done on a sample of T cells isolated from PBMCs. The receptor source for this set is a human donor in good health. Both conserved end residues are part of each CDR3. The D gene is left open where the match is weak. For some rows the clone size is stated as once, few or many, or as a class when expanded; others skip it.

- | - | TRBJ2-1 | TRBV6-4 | CASSDERSSYNEQFF | TGTGCCAGCAGTGACGAGCGGAGCTCCTACAATGAGCAGTTCTTC
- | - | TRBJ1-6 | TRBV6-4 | CASSEDLLGAPLHF | TGTGCCAGCAGTGAGGACCTTTTAGGGGCACCCCTCCACTTT
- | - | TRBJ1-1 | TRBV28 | CASSLRWQGWITEAFF | TGTGCCAGCAGTTTAAGGTGGCAGGGTTGGATCACTGAAGCTTTCTTT
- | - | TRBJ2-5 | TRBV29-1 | CSVTHAEETQYF | TGCAGCGTTACTCACGCTGAAGAGACCCAGTACTTC
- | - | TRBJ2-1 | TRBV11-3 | CASSDPGLGSYNEQFF | TGTGCCAGCAGCGATCCGGGACTCGGGTCCTACAATGAGCAGTTCTTC
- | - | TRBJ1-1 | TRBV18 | CASSPPGGEAFF | TGTGCCAGCTCACCACCAGGGGGTGAAGCTTTCTTT
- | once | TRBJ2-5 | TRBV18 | CASSPLKRIQETQYF | TGTGCCAGCTCACCACTCAAGCGGATCCAAGAGACCCAGTACTTC
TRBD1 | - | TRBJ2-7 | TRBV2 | CASSVPGQGIDEQYF | TGTGCCAGCAGTGTTCCGGGACAGGGTATCGACGAGCAGTACTTC
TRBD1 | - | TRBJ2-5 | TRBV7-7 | CASSPGTGDFLTQYF | TGTGCCAGCAGCCCCGGGACAGGGGATTTTTTAACCCAGTACTTC
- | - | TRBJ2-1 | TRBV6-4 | CASSAFAVSYNEQFF | TGTGCCAGCAGTGCCTTTGCGGTCTCCTACAATGAGCAGTTCTTC
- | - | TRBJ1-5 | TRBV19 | CASSNTGAWNQPQHF | TGTGCCAGTAGTAATACGGGAGCGTGGAATCAGCCCCAGCATTTT
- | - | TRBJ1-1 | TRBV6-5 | CASRHMQGNTEAFF | TGTGCCAGCAGACACATGCAGGGCAACACTGAAGCTTTCTTT
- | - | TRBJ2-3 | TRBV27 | CASSPFTSTDTQYF | TGTGCCAGCAGTCCCTTCACTAGCACAGATACGCAGTATTTT
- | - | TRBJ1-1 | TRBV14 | CASSQLGIMNTEAFF | TGTGCCAGCAGCCAGCTCGGGATCATGAACACTGAAGCTTTCTTT
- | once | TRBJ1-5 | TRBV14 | CASSQDLHQPQHF | TGTGCCAGCAGCCAAGACCTTCATCAGCCCCAGCATTTT
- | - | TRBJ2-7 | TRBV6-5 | CASFGRGAGNYEQYF | TGTGCCTCCTTCGGTAGGGGCGCTGGGAACTACGAGCAGTACTTC
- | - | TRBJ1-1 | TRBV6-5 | CASSYSEGGGTEAFF | TGTGCCAGCAGTTACTCGGAGGGAGGAGGCACTGAAGCTTTCTTT
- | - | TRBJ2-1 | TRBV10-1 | CASSESSYEQFF | TGCGCCAGCAGTGAGTCTTCATATGAGCAGTTCTTC
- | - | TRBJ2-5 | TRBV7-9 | CASSAGLALQETQYF | TGTGCCAGCAGCGCGGGACTGGCCCTCCAAGAGACCCAGTACTTC
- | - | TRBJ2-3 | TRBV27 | CASSTQGGSTDTQYF | TGTGCCAGCAGTACCCAGGGGGGCAGCACAGATACGCAGTATTTT
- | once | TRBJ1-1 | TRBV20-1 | CSAGRGTEAFF | TGCAGTGCTGGGAGGGGTACTGAAGCTTTCTTT
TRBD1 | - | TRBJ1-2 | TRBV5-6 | CASSLAGTGVSYGYTF | TGTGCCAGCAGCTTGGCCGGGACAGGGGTTTCTTATGGCTACACCTTC
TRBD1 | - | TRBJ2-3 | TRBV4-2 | CASSSGQLGTDTQYF | TGTGCCAGCAGCTCGGGACAGCTGGGCACAGATACGCAGTATTTT
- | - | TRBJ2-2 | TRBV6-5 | CASSYGRNTGELFF | TGTGCCAGCAGTTACGGCCGGAACACCGGGGAGCTGTTTTTT
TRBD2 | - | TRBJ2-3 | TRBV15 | CATNPTSGGADTQYF | TGTGCCACTAACCCGACTAGCGGGGGGGCAGATACGCAGTATTTT
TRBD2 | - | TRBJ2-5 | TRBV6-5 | CASSYGAGVRETQYF | TGTGCCAGCAGTTACGGGGCGGGGGTGCGAGAGACCCAGTACTTC
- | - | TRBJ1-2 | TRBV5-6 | CASSHQLSGDFYGYTF | TGTGCCAGCAGCCACCAGCTAAGCGGGGATTTTTATGGCTACACCTTC
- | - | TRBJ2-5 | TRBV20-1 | CSAPVETQYF | TGCAGTGCTCCCGTTGAGACCCAGTACTTC
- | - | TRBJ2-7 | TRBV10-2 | CASSEPGGIRDNEQYF | TGCGCCAGCAGTGAGCCGGGGGGCATTCGTGACAACGAGCAGTACTTC
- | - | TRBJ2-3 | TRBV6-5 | CASRQGGADTQYF | TGTGCCAGCAGGCAGGGCGGGGCAGATACGCAGTATTTT
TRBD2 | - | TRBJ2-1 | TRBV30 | CAWSILAGGPYNEQFF | TGTGCCTGGAGTATACTAGCGGGGGGTCCCTACAATGAGCAGTTCTTC
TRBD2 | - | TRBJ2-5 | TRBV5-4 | CASSAGTSGVQETQYF | TGTGCCAGCAGCGCCGGGACTAGCGGGGTTCAAGAGACCCAGTACTTC
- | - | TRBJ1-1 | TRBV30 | CAWSVPGLWVTEAFF | TGTGCCTGGAGTGTGCCAGGGCTTTGGGTCACTGAAGCTTTCTTT
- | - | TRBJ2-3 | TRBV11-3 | CASSSSPDFPSTDTQYF | TGTGCCAGCAGCTCCTCCCCGGACTTCCCAAGCACAGATACGCAGTATTTT
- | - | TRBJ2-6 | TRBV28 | CASSPLVRRGGSGANVLTF | TGTGCCAGCAGCCCCCTTGTACGGCGCGGAGGTTCTGGGGCCAACGTCCTGACTTTC
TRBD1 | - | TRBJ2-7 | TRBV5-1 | CASGAGTASYEQYF | TGCGCCAGCGGCGCCGGGACAGCGTCCTACGAGCAGTACTTC
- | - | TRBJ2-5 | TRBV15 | CATTRGYQETQYF | TGTGCCACCACACGCGGGTACCAAGAGACCCAGTACTTC
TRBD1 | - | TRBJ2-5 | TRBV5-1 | CASSSGTGQYQETQYF | TGCGCCAGCAGCTCCGGGACAGGGCAATACCAAGAGACCCAGTACTTC
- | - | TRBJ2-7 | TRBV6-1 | CASSEAGNDEQYF | TGTGCCAGCAGTGAAGCCGGGAATGACGAGCAGTACTTC
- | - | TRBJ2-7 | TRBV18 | CASSLRSYEQYF | TGTGCCAGCTCACTCAGGTCCTACGAGCAGTACTTC
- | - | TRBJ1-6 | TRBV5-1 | CASSLGEGSGSPLHF | TGCGCCAGCAGCTTGGGTGAAGGGTCGGGGTCACCCCTCCACTTT
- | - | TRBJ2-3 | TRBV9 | CASTLKEGRDTQYF | TGTGCCAGCACCCTTAAGGAGGGGCGGGATACGCAGTATTTT
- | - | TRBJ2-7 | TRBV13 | CASSLGDNSYEQYF | TGTGCCAGCAGCTTGGGGGACAACTCCTACGAGCAGTACTTC
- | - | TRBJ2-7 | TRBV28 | CASSLVPGSVPRYEQYF | TGTGCCAGCAGTTTAGTCCCCGGATCCGTCCCCAGGTACGAGCAGTACTTC
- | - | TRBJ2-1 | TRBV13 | CASSLLTTYNEQFF | TGTGCCAGCAGCTTACTAACCACCTACAATGAGCAGTTCTTC
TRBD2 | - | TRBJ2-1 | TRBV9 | CASSAWDLTSGSYNEQFF | TGTGCCAGCAGCGCGTGGGACCTGACTAGCGGGAGCTACAATGAGCAGTTCTTC
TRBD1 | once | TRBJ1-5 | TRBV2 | CASSETGQGYQPQHF | TGTGCCAGCAGTGAAACGGGACAGGGGTATCAGCCCCAGCATTTT
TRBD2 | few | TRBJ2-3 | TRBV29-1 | CSVGTSGSGGDTQYF | TGCAGCGTCGGGACTAGCGGGAGCGGCGGGGATACGCAGTATTTT
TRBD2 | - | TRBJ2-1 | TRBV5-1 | CASSPSTSGEEFYNEQFF | TGCGCCAGCAGCCCCTCGACTAGCGGGGAAGAGTTCTACAATGAGCAGTTCTTC
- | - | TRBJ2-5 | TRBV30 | CAWSVRAGTETQYF | TGTGCCTGGAGTGTACGGGCGGGGACGGAGACCCAGTACTTC
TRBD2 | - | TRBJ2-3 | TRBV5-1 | CASSFRTSGRGDTQYF | TGCGCCAGCAGCTTCAGGACTAGCGGGAGGGGAGATACGCAGTATTTT
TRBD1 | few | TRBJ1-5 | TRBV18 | CASQGQANQPQHF | TGTGCCAGCCAAGGACAGGCAAATCAGCCCCAGCATTTT
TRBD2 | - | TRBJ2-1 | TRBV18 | CASSPEGLAGALRFF | TGTGCCAGCTCACCAGAAGGGCTAGCGGGAGCTTTGCGGTTCTTC
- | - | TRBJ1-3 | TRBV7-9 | CASSLPPGTSGNTIYF | TGTGCCAGCAGCTTACCTCCAGGCACCTCTGGAAACACCATATATTTT
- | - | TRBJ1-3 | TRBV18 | CASSPGHGNTIYF | TGTGCCAGCTCACCGGGGCATGGAAACACCATATATTTT